This T cell receptor (beta chain) was captured by sequencing in a study of T cell responses to AZD1222 COVID-19 vaccine. Here immunoSEQ multiplex PCR was the method, and the copy in TCRdb shows in-frame clones only, minus some. This sample carries approximately 140,000 clones, 80% to 95% of them seen once, and the ten largest clones take roughly 3.1%. This TCR was recovered from an adult in good health. The sequencing here drew on peripheral blood, taken on day 0 of AZD1222 vaccination.

The CDR3 here is CASSYATANYGYTF. CDR3 DNA: TGTGCCAGCAGTTACGCAACAGCCAACTATGGCTACACCTTC. J is TRBJ1-2 and V is TRBV6-5; D is undetermined. Looked up from germline, CDR1 is MNHEY and CDR2 is SVGAGI. Deletions cut 2 bases from V and 2 bases from J, with 9 bases between. There are 14 residues in the CDR3.